This T cell receptor beta chain is from a study of naive and memory T cell subsets (dated by TCRdb to the late 2010s). With regard to the full study: In the figure summarizing the skin biopsy and whole blood samples, 10 blood donors, 7 tuberculin skin test biopsies and 3 saline control biopsies were reported. As previously described, skin biopsies were taken from tuberculin skin test sites or from saline-injected control sites and processed for RNA extraction. Usually PCR2 was run as a SYBR Green qPCR and stopped at a set threshold, although low-input samples could use end-point PCR (roughly 6 cycles) instead.

The table lists this clonotype with many counts. Its specific antigen is unknown. No base qualities exist here, and no much larger clone lies one base off it. The cysteine opens and the phenylalanine closes a CDR3 of 15 amino acids. CDR3 DNA only is kept here, 45 bases in frame from base 1. CDR1 is given as LGHDT and CDR2 as YNNKEL, both from the germline V gene (reference sequence). The junction shows trimming of 1 base on V and 0 bases on J, plus 9 bases between the germline ends. The library relied on UMI-ligation and nested PCR. The ligated cDNA was amplified in four rounds of PCR with nested alpha and beta constant region primers together with the SP2 primer. For the blood and skin samples, reverse transcription of TCR RNA was done with SuperScript IV along with alpha and beta constant region primers. An oligonucleotide carrying the Illumina SP2 primer and a UMI was ligated to the 3' end of the cDNA by means of T4 RNA ligase 1. The 12-nucleotide UMI consisted of two random hexamers with an eight-base spacer between the hexamers to prevent hairpin formation. TCR alpha and beta chain libraries were processed separately from the second PCR onward, with dual indexing for multiplexing. After pooling, the indexed libraries were analyzed by capillary electrophoresis and sequenced on either an Illumina MiSeq or NextSeq. PhiX DNA at about 4.5-8% was spiked into libraries to increase base diversity and improve cluster recognition. As for how the authors treated the data: Demultiplexor pulled UMIs out of read 2, joined the UMIs with the TCR sequence from read 1, and separated reads according to sample indices. V and J genes and V-J junctions were identified by Decombinator, which gave every TCR a five-part identifier that included V and J deletions. UMIs were used by Collapsinator to correct sequencing errors and PCR amplification heterogeneity, so that a UMI-based abundance was obtained for each TCR. CDR3Translator turned identifiers into nucleotide sequence, translated the nucleotide sequence into amino acids, and pulled out CDR3 regions based on terminal motifs. After normalization to the amount of input RNA, error-corrected alpha and beta TCR counts from blood and skin were compared. TCRdb ran its own pipeline on the public reads, namely fastp trimming at Q25 and MiXCR clone calling, and kept in-frame beta chains. Each CDR3 protein gets just one entry, which takes the most common genes and DNA from the rows behind it. Clone size and V and J calls follow TCRdb, not the original study. For this sample the table gives tens of thousands of distinct CDR3 sequences, of which roughly 6.6% were detected only once. Of the sample, 3% to 3.5% falls within the top ten clones.

The sample's treatment or condition label, decoded: skin biopsy from PPD injection site in Mantoux-positive individual. Using 3' ligation of a UMI-containing oligonucleotide to TCR cDNA, the study laid out a robust and sensitive protocol to amplify, sequence and analyze TCRs. The tuberculin skin test biopsies were taken from PPD-injected sites in individuals who had a positive Mantoux test. Before reverse transcription, total RNA that had not been cell sorted was treated with RQ1 DNase, with a target input of about 1 to 1,100 ng. To check how robust the pipeline was in samples where T cells make up a minority population, libraries were built from skin biopsies and whole blood. Overall results and qualifications from the work: Both types of skin biopsy reportedly yielded TCR sequences, though far more TCRs came from tuberculin skin test sites. The RNA-based method was acknowledged as potentially sensitive to TCR transcript changes with T cell activation and differentiation. Details of skin biopsy collection and RNA processing were not given in the paper but were referenced to earlier studies. The higher numbers of TCRs at tuberculin skin test sites were interpreted as T cell infiltration of a delayed type IV hypersensitivity reaction.

The clonotype comes from an adult in good health. Recombination joined TRBV3-1 with TRBJ1-1; a confident D gene designation cannot be given. This specimen consisted of skin, obtained from a tuberculin skin test site. CDR3 sequence: CASSQGQNLNTEAFF. The nucleotide sequence reads as follows: TGTGCCAGCAGCCAAGGGCAAAACCTGAACACTGAAGCTTTCTTT.